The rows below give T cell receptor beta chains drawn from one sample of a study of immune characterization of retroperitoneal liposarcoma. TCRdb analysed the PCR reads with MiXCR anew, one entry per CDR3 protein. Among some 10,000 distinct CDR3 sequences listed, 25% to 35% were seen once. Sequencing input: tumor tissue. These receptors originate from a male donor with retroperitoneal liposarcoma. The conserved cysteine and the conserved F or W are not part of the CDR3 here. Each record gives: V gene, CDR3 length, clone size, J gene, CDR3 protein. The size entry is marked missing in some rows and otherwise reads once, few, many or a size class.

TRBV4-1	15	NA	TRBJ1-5	ASSRAGVVIRNQPQH
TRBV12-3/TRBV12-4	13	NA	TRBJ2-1	ASSFLRQGNNEQF
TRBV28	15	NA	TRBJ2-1	ASSPSRWEGSWYEQF
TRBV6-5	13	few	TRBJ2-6	ASSYSFSGANVLT
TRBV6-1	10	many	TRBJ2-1	ASSSLYNEQF
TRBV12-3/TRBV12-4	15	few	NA	ASSTAGTSGSYNEQY
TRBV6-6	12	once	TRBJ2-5	ASSYNWHQETQY
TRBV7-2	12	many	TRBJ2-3	ASSFSGGADTQY
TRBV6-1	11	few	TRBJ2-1	ASDADKYNEQF
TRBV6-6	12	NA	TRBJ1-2	ASTRETPNGGYT
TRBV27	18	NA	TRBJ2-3	ASSLYRRPWGGDYTDTQY
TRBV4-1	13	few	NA	ASSQAGGNAYEQY
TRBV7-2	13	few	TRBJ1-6	ASSFRGTQNSPLH
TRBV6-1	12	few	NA	ASRKGRAWETQY
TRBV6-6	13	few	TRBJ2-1	ASSYSARANNEQF
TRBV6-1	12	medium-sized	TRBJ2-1	ASVQASGAYEQF
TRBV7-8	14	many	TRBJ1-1	ASSLVGGSRNTEAF
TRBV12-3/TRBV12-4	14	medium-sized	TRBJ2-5	ASSDPTSGRRGTQY